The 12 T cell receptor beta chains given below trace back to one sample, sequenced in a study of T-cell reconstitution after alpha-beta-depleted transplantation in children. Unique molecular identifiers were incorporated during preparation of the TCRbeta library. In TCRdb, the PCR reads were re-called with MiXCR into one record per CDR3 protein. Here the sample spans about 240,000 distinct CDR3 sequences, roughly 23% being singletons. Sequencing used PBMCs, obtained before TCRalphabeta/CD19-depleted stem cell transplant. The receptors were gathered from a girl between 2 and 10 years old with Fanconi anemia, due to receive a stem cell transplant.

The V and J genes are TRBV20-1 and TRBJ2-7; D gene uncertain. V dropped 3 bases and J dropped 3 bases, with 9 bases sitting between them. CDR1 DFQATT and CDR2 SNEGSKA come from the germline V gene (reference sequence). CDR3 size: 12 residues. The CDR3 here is CSASFWDYEQYF. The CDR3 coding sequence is TGCAGTGCTAGTTTCTGGGACTACGAGCAGTACTTC.

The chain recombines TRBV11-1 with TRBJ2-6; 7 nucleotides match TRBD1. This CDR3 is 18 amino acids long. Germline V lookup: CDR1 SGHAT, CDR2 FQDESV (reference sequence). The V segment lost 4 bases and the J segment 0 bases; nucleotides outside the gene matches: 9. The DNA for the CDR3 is TGTGCCAGCAGCTATCTTACAGGGGTACTCTCTGGGGCCAACGTCCTGACTTTC. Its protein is CASSYLTGVLSGANVLTF.

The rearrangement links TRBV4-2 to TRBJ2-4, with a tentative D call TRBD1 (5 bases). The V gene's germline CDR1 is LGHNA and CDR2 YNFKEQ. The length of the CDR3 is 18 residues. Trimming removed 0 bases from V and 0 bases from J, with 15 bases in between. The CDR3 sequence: CASSQDDSESRAKNIQYF. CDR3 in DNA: TGTGCCAGCAGCCAAGATGACAGTGAAAGCAGAGCCAAAAACATTCAGTACTTC.

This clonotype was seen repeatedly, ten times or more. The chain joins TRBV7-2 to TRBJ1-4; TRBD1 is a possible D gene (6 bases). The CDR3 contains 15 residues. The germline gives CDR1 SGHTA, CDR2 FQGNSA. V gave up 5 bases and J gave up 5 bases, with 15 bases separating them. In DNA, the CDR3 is TGTGCCAGCAGCACGGGACACCGCAAAAATGAAAAACTGTTTTTT. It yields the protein CASSTGHRKNEKLFF.

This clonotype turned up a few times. CDR3 loop: CASSLGTANPTYNEQFF. As DNA, the CDR3 is TGTGCCAGCAGCCTTGGGACAGCTAATCCCACCTACAATGAGCAGTTCTTC. The chain recombines TRBV4-2 with TRBJ2-1; 7 bases line up with TRBD1. V trimming: 4 bases; J trimming: 2 bases; junction bases outside the gene matches: 11. Per germline, CDR1 LGHNA and CDR2 YNFKEQ. The CDR3 runs 17 residues.

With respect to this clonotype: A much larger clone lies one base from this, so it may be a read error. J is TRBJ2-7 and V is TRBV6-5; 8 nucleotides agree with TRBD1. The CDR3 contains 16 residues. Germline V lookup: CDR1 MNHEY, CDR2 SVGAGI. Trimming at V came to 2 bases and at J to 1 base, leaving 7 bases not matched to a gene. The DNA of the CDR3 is TGTGCCAGCAGTTACCCGCAGACAGGGGCGTCCTACGAGCAGTACTTC. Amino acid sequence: CASSYPQTGASYEQYF.

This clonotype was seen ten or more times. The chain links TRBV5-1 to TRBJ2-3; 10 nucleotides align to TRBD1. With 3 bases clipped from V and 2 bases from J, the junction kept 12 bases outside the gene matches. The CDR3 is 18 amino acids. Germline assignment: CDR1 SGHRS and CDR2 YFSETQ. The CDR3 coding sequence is TGCGCCAGCAGCTGGAGACAGGGGGCTGCGACAGCCACAGATACGCAGTATTTT. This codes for CASSWRQGAATATDTQYF.

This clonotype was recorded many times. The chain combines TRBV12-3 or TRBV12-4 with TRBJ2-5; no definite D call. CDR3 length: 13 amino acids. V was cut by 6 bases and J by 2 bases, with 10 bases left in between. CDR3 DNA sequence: TGTGCCAGCAGACCTCCACTTCAAGAGACCCAGTACTTC. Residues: CASRPPLQETQYF.

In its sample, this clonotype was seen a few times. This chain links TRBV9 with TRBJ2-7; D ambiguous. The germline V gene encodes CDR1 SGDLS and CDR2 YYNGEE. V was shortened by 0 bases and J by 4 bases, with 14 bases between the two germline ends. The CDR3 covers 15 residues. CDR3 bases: TGTGCCAGCAGCGTAGACCCCACGACTGGGTACGAGCAGTACTTC. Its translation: CASSVDPTTGYEQYF.

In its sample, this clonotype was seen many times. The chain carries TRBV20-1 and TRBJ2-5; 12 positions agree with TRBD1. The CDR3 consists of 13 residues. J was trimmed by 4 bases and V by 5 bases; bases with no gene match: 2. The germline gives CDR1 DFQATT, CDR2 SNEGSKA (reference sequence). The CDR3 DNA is TGCAGTGCTCCGGGACAGGGGGCAGAGACCCAGTACTTC. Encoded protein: CSAPGQGAETQYF.

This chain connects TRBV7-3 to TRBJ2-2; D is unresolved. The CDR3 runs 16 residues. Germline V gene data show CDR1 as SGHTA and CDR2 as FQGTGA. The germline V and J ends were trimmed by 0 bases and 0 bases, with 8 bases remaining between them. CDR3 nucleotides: TGTGCCAGCAGCTTAACCGAGACACCGAACACCGGGGAGCTGTTTTTT. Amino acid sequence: CASSLTETPNTGELFF.

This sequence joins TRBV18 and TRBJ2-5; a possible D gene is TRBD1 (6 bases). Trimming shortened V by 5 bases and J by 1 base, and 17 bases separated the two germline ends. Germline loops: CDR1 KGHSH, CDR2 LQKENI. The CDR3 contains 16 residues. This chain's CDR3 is CASSYNRDIGQETQYF. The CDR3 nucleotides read TGTGCCAGCTCATACAACCGGGACATTGGCCAAGAGACCCAGTACTTC.